This is a list of T cell receptor beta chains from one sample in a study of shared clonotypes between healthy human individuals. Profiled with immunoSEQ multiplex PCR; TCRdb holds only in-frame clones, not every one. The sample contains about 580,000 clones, nearly 98% of which appear only once. The sequencing input was naive CD8+ T cells sorted from blood. The receptor source for this set is a man aged 25 to 45 in good health. Each CDR3 is given with its conserved first and last residue. Fields, in order: V gene, J gene, clone size, D gene, CDR3 DNA, CDR3 protein. A D gene is named only where the DNA matches it firmly. The size field is filled for only some rows; it gives once, few, many or a size class.

TRBV27,TRBJ1-2,.,.,TGTGCCAGCAGTTTAAAAGGGGGAGGTAACTATGGCTACACCTTC,CASSLKGGGNYGYTF
TRBV7-9,TRBJ2-2,.,.,TGTGCCAGCAGCCCTCGGGTCCCCAAGGACACCGGGGAGCTGTTTTTT,CASSPRVPKDTGELFF
TRBV21-1,TRBJ2-1,.,.,TGTGCCAGCAGCAAATACGCCGGGAGAGTCGACAATGAGCAGTTCTTC,CASSKYAGRVDNEQFF
TRBV5-5,TRBJ2-7,.,.,TGTGCCAGCAGCTTGGATTTGGGTGCAAGGTACGAGCAGTACTTC,CASSLDLGARYEQYF
TRBV30,TRBJ2-1,.,.,TGTGCCTGGAGGGCGGGATACAATGAGCAGTTCTTC,CAWRAGYNEQFF
TRBV7-8,TRBJ2-5,.,.,TGTGCCAGCAGCCGACCCGGGACATCTTTTGAGAAGACCCAGTACTTC,CASSRPGTSFEKTQYF
TRBV11-1,TRBJ2-1,.,.,TGTGCCAGCAGCCTAGAACCGAGCTCCTACAATGAGCAGTTCTTC,CASSLEPSSYNEQFF
TRBV7-6,TRBJ2-7,.,TRBD1,TGTGCCAGCAGCCCACCTAACAGGGGGGACTACGAGCAGTACTTC,CASSPPNRGDYEQYF
TRBV11-2,TRBJ2-1,.,.,TGTGCCAGCAGCCCAAGCGGAGGCTACAATGAGCAGTTCTTC,CASSPSGGYNEQFF
TRBV7-9,TRBJ2-7,.,.,TGTGCCAGCAGCTATCCCTCGGGTTACGAGCAGTACTTC,CASSYPSGYEQYF
TRBV7-8,TRBJ2-1,.,TRBD2,TGTGCCAGCTGCCTTTTGGCGGGAGCCTACAATGAGCAGTTCTTC,CASCLLAGAYNEQFF
TRBV4-1,TRBJ2-1,.,TRBD2,TGCGCCAGCAGCCAACCGGGACTAGCTAATGAGCAGTTCTTC,CASSQPGLANEQFF
TRBV7-9,TRBJ2-5,.,.,TGTGCCAGCAGCCGTTTGTTCGAAGAGACCCAGTACTTC,CASSRLFEETQYF
TRBV11-3,TRBJ2-1,.,.,TGTGCCAGCAGCTTAGTACGCAGTGAGCAGTTCTTC,CASSLVRSEQFF
TRBV13,TRBJ2-1,.,TRBD2,TGTGCCAGCAGCCCCGGGACTAGCGCTTACAATGAGCAGTTCTTC,CASSPGTSAYNEQFF
TRBV15,TRBJ2-3,.,.,TGTGCCACCAGCGATCCGGGACTTATCACAGATACGCAGTATTTT,CATSDPGLITDTQYF
TRBV25-1,TRBJ2-1,once,TRBD2,TGTGCCAGCGGGTCTCCGGGACTAGAGCAGTTCTTC,CASGSPGLEQFF
TRBV10-3,TRBJ2-5,.,TRBD1,TGTGCCATCAGTGACTGGGACAGGCAGGGCGAGACCCAGTACTTC,CAISDWDRQGETQYF
TRBV9,TRBJ2-7,.,.,TGTGCCAGCAGCGTAGCCCAAGGGCGGTACGAGCAGTACTTC,CASSVAQGRYEQYF
TRBV5-1,TRBJ2-5,.,TRBD2,TGCGCCAGCAGCCTCCTGGGGAGGGCCTTTGAGACCCAGTACTTC,CASSLLGRAFETQYF
TRBV28,TRBJ1-5,.,.,TGTGCCAGCAGTTTCCCCGGGACCAATATAATGTCCCAGCATTTT,CASSFPGTNIMSQHF
TRBV15,TRBJ1-5,once,.,TGTGCCACTACAGAAAATAGCAATCAGCCCCAGCATTTT,CATTENSNQPQHF
TRBV5-4,TRBJ2-5,.,.,TGTGCCAGCAGCGACCCCGAGGGGCGGGACCGAGAGACCCAGTACTTC,CASSDPEGRDRETQYF
TRBV5-6,TRBJ1-2,once,.,TGTGCCAGCAGCTTGACCGGGGTTATAGCGGATGGCTACACCTTC,CASSLTGVIADGYTF
TRBV5-1,TRBJ2-7,.,TRBD2,TGCGCCAGCAGCTTGGTGGCGGGAGGGTCCTACGAGCAGTACTTC,CASSLVAGGSYEQYF
TRBV27,TRBJ1-5,.,.,TGTGCCAGCAGTTTACTTGGGGGGAACAGCAATCAGCCCCAGCATTTT,CASSLLGGNSNQPQHF
TRBV29-1,TRBJ1-2,.,.,TGCAGCGTTGGGACAGAAAGAGCTGCGGGAGGCTACACCTTC,CSVGTERAAGGYTF
TRBV10-1,TRBJ2-7,.,.,TGCGCCAGCAGTGAGTCGACGGCGTACGAGCAGTACTTC,CASSESTAYEQYF
TRBV6-5,TRBJ1-3,.,.,TGTGCCAGCAGTTTCACCAGGGGCCACTCTGGAAACACCATATATTTT,CASSFTRGHSGNTIYF
TRBV7-9,TRBJ2-7,.,TRBD2,TGTGCCAGCAGCGCAGCGGGAGGGCCAGGCGAGCAGTACTTC,CASSAAGGPGEQYF
TRBV27,TRBJ2-1,.,.,TGTGCCAGCAGTTTGGGGGGACAAGGGCAGTTCTTC,CASSLGGQGQFF
TRBV7-9,TRBJ2-1,.,.,TGTGCCAGCAGCTTAGTTACCACCTACAATGAGCAGTTCTTC,CASSLVTTYNEQFF
TRBV27,TRBJ2-1,.,TRBD1,TGTGCCAGCAGCCTCTTCAGGGGGTCGCACAATGAGCAGTTCTTC,CASSLFRGSHNEQFF
TRBV6-5,TRBJ2-2,.,.,TGTGCCAGCAGTTACGTCGGGGCCGGGGAGCTGTTTTTT,CASSYVGAGELFF
TRBV2,TRBJ1-1,once,.,TGTGCCAGCAGTGCAGTCACTGAAGCTTTCTTT,CASSAVTEAFF
TRBV25-1,TRBJ2-3,.,.,TGTGCCAGCAGTGAATTTCGGGGGGCCACAGATACGCAGTATTTT,CASSEFRGATDTQYF
TRBV11-2,TRBJ2-3,once,TRBD2,TGTGCCAGCCGTCAGAGAGCGGGAGGGTTTGATACGCAGTATTTT,CASRQRAGGFDTQYF
TRBV2,TRBJ2-7,.,.,TGTGCCAGCAGGGACACGGGACGGGGCGACGAGCAGTACTTC,CASRDTGRGDEQYF
TRBV30,TRBJ2-3,.,TRBD2,TGTGCCTGGAGCGCCCCCGATAGCGGGAGATTTGATACGCAGTATTTT,CAWSAPDSGRFDTQYF
TRBV27,TRBJ2-7,.,.,TGTGCCAGCAGTTTATACGGTTCCGAGCAGTACTTC,CASSLYGSEQYF
TRBV6-5,TRBJ2-7,.,.,TGTGCCAGCCAACCGACTCCAGCCTACGAGCAGTACTTC,CASQPTPAYEQYF
TRBV29-1,TRBJ2-3,.,TRBD2,TGCAGCGTTGTGCTAGCGGGCACAGATACGCAGTATTTT,CSVVLAGTDTQYF
TRBV2,TRBJ2-1,.,TRBD1,TGTGCCGGACAGGGAGATGAGCAGTTCTTC,CAGQGDEQFF
TRBV4-1,TRBJ2-7,.,TRBD2,TGCGCCAGCAGCCAAGATAACGATCGGGCGGGAGACTACGAGCAGTACTTC,CASSQDNDRAGDYEQYF
TRBV7-9,TRBJ2-2,.,TRBD2,TGTGCCAGCGGCGGGAGGGGAGGCAGGCCCGGGGAGCTGTTTTTT,CASGGRGGRPGELFF
TRBV28,TRBJ1-5,.,.,TGTGCCAGCAGACTTGACAGGAACAGGGATCAGCCCCAGCATTTT,CASRLDRNRDQPQHF
TRBV28,TRBJ2-5,once,.,TGTGCCAGCAGTTTAAACCCGACAGGATCGACAGAGACCCAGTACTTC,CASSLNPTGSTETQYF
TRBV4-3,TRBJ2-1,.,TRBD2,TGCGCCAGCAGCCAAGATTTATCGGGAGGCCACAATGAGCAGTTCTTC,CASSQDLSGGHNEQFF
TRBV11-2,TRBJ1-1,.,TRBD1,TGTGCCAGCAGCCCAGCGAACAGGGGGAACACTGAAGCTTTCTTT,CASSPANRGNTEAFF
TRBV28,TRBJ2-1,.,.,TGTGCCAGCAGCTCCCAGACATCGTACAATGAGCAGTTCTTC,CASSSQTSYNEQFF
TRBV28,TRBJ2-7,.,.,TGTGCCAGCAGTTTAGGCCCAGCGGAAAGCTCCTACGAGCAGTACTTC,CASSLGPAESSYEQYF
TRBV5-5,TRBJ2-7,.,.,TGTGCCAGCAGCTTTCCGGACAGACTCGAGCAGTACTTC,CASSFPDRLEQYF
TRBV7-2,TRBJ1-1,.,.,TGTGCCAGCAGCTTAGAGTCGCAGAGTGAAGCTTTCTTT,CASSLESQSEAFF
TRBV10-3,TRBJ1-1,.,.,TGTGCCATCATTGCAAGCATGAACACTGAAGCTTTCTTT,CAIIASMNTEAFF